These 18 T cell receptor beta chains came from one sample sequenced in a study of cytomegalovirus exposure and HLA in healthy donors. Vbeta (60) and Jbeta (13) primers were used in the PCR. The table came from immunoSEQ multiplex PCR; TCRdb's copy has only in-frame clones and leaves some out. The repertoire holds over 150,000 clones, with approximately 75% as singletons. Sequences were obtained from PBMCs. These receptors originate from a man over 45 in good health and CMV-seropositive.

The chain joins TRBV11-2 to TRBJ2-1; 7 bases line up with TRBD1. Losses at the gene ends were 5 bases for V and 8 bases for J; bases not matched to a gene: 9. Per germline, CDR1 SGHAT and CDR2 FQNNGV. The CDR3 spans 14 residues. CDR3 nucleotides: TGTGCCAGCAGCACTAGACAGGGTTGGCATGAGCAGTTCTTC. Translated: CASSTRQGWHEQFF. Full variable domain (missing parts from reference TRBV11-2 and TRBJ2-1): EAGVAQSPRYKIIEKRQSVAFWCNPISGHATLYWYQQILGQGPKLLIQFQNNGVVDDSQLPKDRFSAERLKGVDSTLKIQPAKLEDSAVYLCASSTRQGWHEQFFGPGTRLTVL.

The CDR3 region is CASSLDSRDRSSYNSPLHF. CDR3 in DNA: TGCGCCAGCAGCTTGGACTCCCGGGACAGAAGCTCCTATAATTCACCCCTCCACTTT. This sequence joins TRBV5-1 and TRBJ1-6; 7 bases line up with TRBD1. The germline gives CDR1 SGHRS, CDR2 YFSETQ. The CDR3 totals 19 residues. Trimming took 0 bases from V and 0 from J; bases not matched to a gene: 9.

Here the CDR3 reads CASSSRGSGAGGSYEQYF. The DNA of the CDR3 is TGTGCCAGCAGCTCTAGGGGGAGCGGGGCCGGGGGGTCCTACGAGCAGTACTTC. The rearrangement joins TRBV7-2 to TRBJ2-7, with D possibly being TRBD2 (7 bases). Trimming pared 4 bases from V and 1 base from J, leaving 23 bases between. The CDR3 length is 18 residues. CDR1 is SGHTA and CDR2 is FQGNSA in the germline V gene.

This chain joins TRBV9 and TRBJ2-3; 8 bases fit TRBD2. The CDR3 is 15 residues long. The J segment lost 2 bases and the V segment lost 2 bases, leaving 4 bases of the junction unmatched. Germline V CDR1 and CDR2: SGDLS, YYNGEE. CDR3 residues: CASSVSGAHTDTQYF. DNA for the CDR3: TGTGCCAGCAGCGTTAGCGGGGCCCACACAGATACGCAGTATTTT. The full variable domain, rest sourced from reference TRBV9 and TRBJ2-3, is DSGVTQTPKHLITATGQRVTLRCSPRSGDLSVYWYQQSLDQGLQFLIQYYNGEERAKGNILERFSAQQFPDLHSELNLSSLELGDSALYFCASSVSGAHTDTQYFGPGTRLTVL.

The genes are TRBV20-1 and TRBJ1-2; TRBD1 agrees at 7 bases. From germline, CDR1 is DFQATT and CDR2 SNEGSKA (reference sequence). The CDR3 has 11 amino acids. After removal of 6 bases from V and 8 bases from J, the junction contained 6 bases not matched to a gene. The CDR3 loop is CSARGQKGYTF. Here the CDR3 DNA reads TGCAGTGCGAGGGGACAGAAGGGCTACACCTTC.

The V and J genes are TRBV7-9 and TRBJ1-2, with 7 bases identical to TRBD1. Trimming cost V 4 bases and J 8 bases; bases outside gene matches: 10. The germline V gene has CDR1 SEHNR and CDR2 FQNEAQ (reference sequence). The length of the CDR3 is 14 residues. CDR3 sequence reads: CASSSSPGGRGYTF. For the CDR3, the DNA is TGTGCCAGCAGCTCGTCTCCAGGGGGAAGGGGCTACACCTTC. Full variable domain (remainder filled in from reference TRBV7-9 and TRBJ1-2): DTGVSQNPRHKITKRGQNVTFRCDPISEHNRLYWYRQTLGQGPEFLTYFQNEAQLEKSRLLSDRFSAERPKGSFSTLEIQRTEQGDSAMYLCASSSSPGGRGYTFGSGTRLTVV.

About this clone itself: The junction and the germline gene differ at one end; a read error may be behind it. The chain has TRBV7-7 and TRBJ2-3; TRBD1 matches at 9 bases. This CDR3 has 15 residues. CDR1 and CDR2 from the germline V gene are SSHAT and FNYEAQ (reference sequence). CDR3 DNA: TGTGCTAGCAGCCCCGGGACAGGGAGCACAGATACGCAGTATTTT. It encodes CASSPGTGSTDTQYF.

This clone was detected only once. The V call is TRBV9, the J call TRBJ1-3; D gene uncertain. V gave up 2 bases and J gave up 4 bases, with 13 bases separating them. Germline lookup yields CDR1 SGDLS and CDR2 YYNGEE. The CDR3 runs 15 residues. DNA of the CDR3: TGTGCCAGCAGCGTCCTCGAGGGCGGCGGAAACACCATATATTTT. Its translation: CASSVLEGGGNTIYF.

This chain uses TRBV7-9 with TRBJ2-7, with a weak D call TRBD2 (7 bases). Germline V CDR1 and CDR2: SEHNR, FQNEAQ (reference sequence). This CDR3 spans 15 amino acids. Trimming took 5 bases from V and 3 from J, leaving 17 bases between them. The CDR3 loop reads CASSPGRGGYYEQYF. The CDR3, as DNA: TGTGCCAGCAGCCCTGGGAGGGGGGGTTACTACGAGCAGTACTTC.

The rearrangement joins TRBV7-3 to TRBJ2-1, with 8 bases aligning to TRBD1. From germline, CDR1 is SGHTA and CDR2 FQGTGA. This CDR3 has 15 amino acids. J gave up 4 bases and V 5 bases, and 7 bases lay outside the gene matches. The CDR3 spells CASSPPGQDYNEQFF. CDR3 bases: TGTGCCAGCAGCCCGCCGGGACAGGATTACAATGAGCAGTTCTTC.

The chain links TRBV9 to TRBJ2-5, with a possible D match to TRBD2 (6 bases). V lost 0 bases and J lost 9, with 9 bases in between. Germline CDR1 reads SGDLS; CDR2 reads YYNGEE. The CDR3 is 12 amino acids. DNA for the CDR3: TGTGCCAGCAGCGTAGTCGGAGGGTCCCAGTACTTC. Amino acids: CASSVVGGSQYF.

This chain links TRBV4-2 with TRBJ2-5; 10 positions match TRBD2. Looked up from germline, CDR1 is LGHNA and CDR2 is YNFKEQ. The CDR3 runs 18 residues. Trimming took 4 bases from V and 4 from J; bases not matched to a gene: 15. The CDR3 nucleotides read TGTGCCAGCAGCCCCACCGCGGGCAGCGGGGGGGCCCGAGAGACCCAGTACTTC. It yields the protein CASSPTAGSGGARETQYF.

This clone was picked up a small number of times. This chain uses TRBV19 with TRBJ1-2; 7 nucleotides agree with TRBD1. Germline values: CDR1 LNHDA, CDR2 SQIVND (reference sequence). The J segment lost 5 bases and the V segment lost 7 bases, leaving 10 bases of the junction unmatched. The length of the CDR3 is 14 residues. CDR3 sequence reads: CASTPDRVSYGYTF. Here the CDR3 DNA reads TGTGCCAGTACCCCTGACAGGGTCAGTTATGGCTACACCTTC.

V is TRBV4-2 and J is TRBJ2-5, with 8 bases aligning to TRBD2. Gene TRBJ2-7 matches the end of the DNA better, so the J call may be wrong. CDR1 LGHNA and CDR2 YNFKEQ come from the germline V gene. The CDR3 is 17 residues long. CDR3 amino acids: CASSQDLGRGGFYEQYF. In nucleotides, the CDR3 is TGTGCCAGCAGCCAAGATCTGGGACGGGGGGGATTCTACGAGCAGTACTTC.

Only a few counts were recorded for this clone. The chain links TRBV6-6 to TRBJ2-5, with 10 bases identical to TRBD2. Looked up from germline, CDR1 is MNHNY and CDR2 is SVGAGI (reference sequence). The CDR3 has 16 amino acids. Trimming removed 8 bases from V and 2 bases from J; junction bases left unmatched: 11. The CDR3 is CASGSSGGGRQETQYF. The CDR3 DNA reads TGTGCCAGCGGTTCTAGCGGGGGCGGGAGGCAAGAGACCCAGTACTTC.

This rearrangement joins TRBV7-2 to TRBJ2-2, with D uncertain. This CDR3 is 15 amino acids long. Trimming pared 1 base from V and 4 bases from J, leaving 10 bases between. From germline, CDR1 is SGHTA and CDR2 FQGNSA. CDR3 DNA sequence: TGTGCCAGCAGCTTAGTGATTGGCAGCACCGGGGAGCTGTTTTTT. Translation gives CASSLVIGSTGELFF.

This clone was seen a handful of times. The chain combines TRBV6-5 with TRBJ1-2, with 8 bases lining up with TRBD1. The V gene end was trimmed by 5 bases and the J gene end by 3 bases; junction bases not matched to a gene: 5. Germline loops: CDR1 MNHEY, CDR2 SVGAGI. The CDR3 is made up of 14 amino acids. The CDR3 nucleotides read TGTGCCAGCAGTCGCTGGACAGGGCACTATGGCTACACCTTC. This encodes CASSRWTGHYGYTF.

The chain carries TRBV7-9 and TRBJ2-1, with 9 bases lining up with TRBD2. This CDR3 has 14 residues. The germline gives CDR1 SEHNR, CDR2 FQNEAQ (reference sequence). V shed 5 bases and J 7 bases; nucleotides not matched to a gene: 6. The DNA of the CDR3 is TGTGCCAGCAGCCTCGCTAGCGGGGAAAATGAGCAGTTCTTC. Its protein is CASSLASGENEQFF.